A single sample gave rise to the 21 T cell receptor beta chains below, sequenced in a study of blood T cell repertoires in COVID-19. The method was immunoSEQ multiplex PCR; TCRdb's version includes in-frame clones alone and lacks a portion of them. This sample has approximately 180,000 clones, with 70% to 90% found just once. The sequenced sample consisted of peripheral blood. The receptors shown here come from a man between 35 and 55 years old with active or convalescent COVID-19.

DNA of the CDR3: TGTGCCAGCAGCGCCGACAGGGCTGGCTACACCTTC. Its protein product is CASSADRAGYTF. The rearrangement links TRBV9 to TRBJ1-2; 7 bases are shared with TRBD1. Germline CDR1 is SGDLS and CDR2 is YYNGEE. The CDR3 runs 12 residues. The V gene end was trimmed by 3 bases and the J gene end by 7 bases; junction bases not matched to a gene: 3. Filled out from reference TRBV9 and TRBJ1-2, the complete variable domain reads DSGVTQTPKHLITATGQRVTLRCSPRSGDLSVYWYQQSLDQGLQFLIQYYNGEERAKGNILERFSAQQFPDLHSELNLSSLELGDSALYFCASSADRAGYTFGSGTRLTVV.

The chain carries TRBV30 and TRBJ1-2; 8 bases map to TRBD1. CDR3 size: 14 residues. V lost 1 base, J lost 7 bases, and 8 bases stayed unmatched. Germline CDR1 and CDR2: GTSNPN and SVGIG (reference sequence). The CDR3 is CAWSDSRGLLGYTF. The CDR3 nucleotides read TGTGCCTGGAGTGACTCCAGGGGGCTACTTGGCTACACCTTC. Using reference TRBV30 and TRBJ1-2 for the parts outside the CDR3, the full variable domain is SQTIHQWPATLVQPVGSPLSLECTVEGTSNPNLYWYRQAAGRGLQLLFYSVGIGQISSEVPQNLSASRPQDRQFILSSKKLLLSDSGFYLCAWSDSRGLLGYTFGSGTRLTVV.

V and J are TRBV7-9 and TRBJ1-6; D is undetermined. The CDR3 is 17 residues long. V lost 6 bases to trimming and J lost 8 bases, with 23 bases between them. Germline-derived CDR1 and CDR2 are SEHNR and FQNEAQ (reference sequence). In DNA, the CDR3 is TGTGCCAGCAGTCCCTTAGCTTGGGTCGCCTTCGATTCACCCCTCCACTTT. Translation gives CASSPLAWVAFDSPLHF.

The chain links TRBV2 to TRBJ1-6, with D uncertain. Trimming pared 5 bases from V and 2 bases from J, leaving 13 bases between. The CDR3 consists of 16 residues. Per the germline V gene, CDR1 is SNHLY and CDR2 is FYNNEI. The CDR3 region is CASSPGIGAYNSPLHF. CDR3 bases: TGTGCCAGCAGTCCGGGAATTGGCGCCTATAATTCACCCCTCCACTTT.

The chain couples TRBV3-1 (or the pseudogene TRBV3-2) to TRBJ2-3, with 7 bases that match TRBD2. CDR3 length: 13 residues. CDR1 and CDR2 from the germline V gene are LGHDT and YNNKEL (reference sequence). The trim removed 1 base at V and 12 bases at J, leaving 7 bases unmatched. Here the CDR3 DNA reads TGTGCCAGCAGCCAAGCCGGGCTAGCGGTACAGTATTTT. Protein sequence: CASSQAGLAVQYF.

In its sample, this clone was seen once. V and J are TRBV9 and TRBJ2-2, with 7 nucleotides matching TRBD1. V trimming: 1 base; J trimming: 5 bases; junction bases outside the gene matches: 2. This CDR3 has 14 residues. Germline loops: CDR1 SGDLS, CDR2 YYNGEE. The CDR3 loop reads CASSVSQGTGELFF. CDR3 nucleotide sequence: TGTGCCAGCAGCGTATCACAGGGGACCGGGGAGCTGTTTTTT.

The chain has TRBV7-2 and TRBJ2-1; 8 nucleotides line up with TRBD2. V lost 0 bases, J lost 4 bases, and 5 bases stayed unmatched. The V gene's germline CDR1 is SGHTA and CDR2 FQGNSA. This CDR3 has 16 residues. CDR3 protein: CASSLARGGAYNEQFF. The DNA for the CDR3 is TGTGCCAGCAGCTTAGCTCGGGGGGGCGCGTACAATGAGCAGTTCTTC.

This chain joins TRBV5-4 and TRBJ2-1, with 7 bases fitting TRBD1. CDR1 is SGHNT and CDR2 is YYREEE in the germline V gene (reference sequence). This CDR3 is 20 amino acids long. With V trimmed by 3 bases and J by 1 base, 19 bases remained unmatched. Here the CDR3 reads CASSSSRDRKSPYSYNEQFF. Here the CDR3 DNA reads TGTGCCAGCAGCTCCTCCCGGGACAGAAAATCACCCTATTCCTACAATGAGCAGTTCTTC.

This chain links TRBV30 with TRBJ1-3, with 7 nucleotides matching TRBD1. The CDR3 has 13 amino acids. Germline values: CDR1 GTSNPN, CDR2 SVGIG (reference sequence). Germline trimming cut 4 bases from V and 4 bases from J; bases unmatched to any gene: 4. CDR3 protein: CAWTTGVGNTIYF. DNA of the CDR3: TGTGCCTGGACCACAGGGGTCGGAAACACCATATATTTT. Looking up the rest from reference TRBV30 and TRBJ1-3 gives the full variable domain: SQTIHQWPATLVQPVGSPLSLECTVEGTSNPNLYWYRQAAGRGLQLLFYSVGIGQISSEVPQNLSASRPQDRQFILSSKKLLLSDSGFYLCAWTTGVGNTIYFGEGSWLTVV.

The chain combines TRBV20-1 with TRBJ1-6; no firm D call. This CDR3 has 10 residues. Germline V CDR1 and CDR2: DFQATT, SNEGSKA (reference sequence). V was trimmed by 4 bases and J by 10 bases, leaving 5 bases between them. The CDR3 reads CSATLSPLHF. In DNA form, the CDR3 reads TGCAGTGCTACATTGTCACCCCTCCACTTT.

The chain employs TRBV28 and TRBJ2-4; D is possibly TRBD1 (5 bases). The length of the CDR3 is 15 residues. V was cut by 4 bases and J by 0 bases, with 10 bases left in between. CDR1 and CDR2 (germline): MDHEN, SYDVKM. CDR3 nucleotide sequence: TGTGCCAGCAGTTCCATAGGGGAAGCCAAAAACATTCAGTACTTC. This codes for CASSSIGEAKNIQYF.

The CDR3 DNA sequence: TGTGCCAGCAGCACCCCAGGGGTGAGGAGATACGAGCAGTACTTC. Protein: CASSTPGVRRYEQYF. This sequence joins TRBV6-5 and TRBJ2-7; the D gene is possibly TRBD1 (6 bases). Germline V gene lookup returns CDR1 MNHEY and CDR2 SVGAGI. The CDR3 contains 15 residues. Trimming pared 6 bases from V and 4 bases from J, leaving 19 bases between.

This chain connects TRBV3-1 (or the pseudogene TRBV3-2) to TRBJ1-2; D is undetermined. Germline values: CDR1 LGHDT, CDR2 YNNKEL (reference sequence). The CDR3 runs 15 residues. V gave up 1 base and J gave up 8 bases, with 17 bases separating them. The CDR3 reads CASSQGSAGYVGYTF. The DNA for the CDR3 is TGTGCCAGCAGCCAAGGATCGGCAGGCTACGTGGGCTACACCTTC.

This chain connects TRBV7-9 to TRBJ1-2; perhaps TRBD1 as D (5 bases). The CDR3 covers 14 residues. The V end lost 1 base, the J end lost 5 bases, and 11 bases lay between the germline ends. CDR1 is SEHNR, CDR2 FQNEAQ, per germline (reference sequence). CDR3: CASSLEEGLYGYTF. The CDR3 DNA is TGTGCCAGCAGCTTAGAGGAGGGGTTATATGGCTACACCTTC. Filled out from reference TRBV7-9 and TRBJ1-2, the complete variable domain reads DTGVSQNPRHKITKRGQNVTFRCDPISEHNRLYWYRQTLGQGPEFLTYFQNEAQLEKSRLLSDRFSAERPKGSFSTLEIQRTEQGDSAMYLCASSLEEGLYGYTFGSGTRLTVV.

This clone was counted only a few times. The CDR3 nucleotides read TGTGCCAGCAGCTTAAGTACGAGGGAGACCCAGTACTTC. Its translation: CASSLSTRETQYF. The chain couples TRBV11-3 to TRBJ2-5, with D unclear. This CDR3 has 13 amino acids. The V end was cut by 2 bases, the J end by 5 bases, with 9 bases between. Germline values: CDR1 SGHNT, CDR2 YENEEA. The entire variable domain, with the rest obtained from reference TRBV11-3 and TRBJ2-5, is as follows: EAGVVQSPRYKIIEKKQPVAFWCNPISGHNTLYWYLQNLGQGPELLIRYENEEAVDDSQLPKDRFSAERLKGVDSTLKIQPAELGDSAVYLCASSLSTRETQYFGPGTRLLVL.

The rearrangement joins TRBV5-4 to TRBJ2-7; D is possibly TRBD2 (6 bases). The length of the CDR3 is 13 residues. CDR1 and CDR2 (germline): SGHNT, YYREEE (reference sequence). V lost 2 bases and J lost 5, with 11 bases in between. The CDR3 loop is CASSFPPGDEQYF. The CDR3 DNA reads TGTGCCAGCAGCTTCCCCCCGGGGGACGAGCAGTACTTC.

The chain joins TRBV5-6 to TRBJ1-5; D may be TRBD1 (6 bases). V shed 4 bases and J shed 4 bases, with 12 bases lying between them. CDR3 length equals 14 residues. CDR1 and CDR2 from the germline V gene are SGHDT and YYEEEE. CDR3: CASSLGHGNQPQHF. CDR3 DNA: TGTGCCAGCAGCCTGGGACACGGTAATCAGCCCCAGCATTTT.

This chain connects TRBV7-2 to TRBJ2-7; 9 nucleotides line up with TRBD1. The ends lost 6 bases at V and 7 bases at J; junction bases unmatched: 4. Per the germline V gene, CDR1 is SGHTA and CDR2 is FQGNSA. This CDR3 comprises 12 residues. The CDR3: CASRQTGGEQYF. CDR3 bases: TGTGCCAGCAGGCAGACAGGGGGTGAGCAGTACTTC.

This chain links TRBV12-5 with TRBJ1-1; 8 positions agree with TRBD1. The ends lost 1 base at V and 3 bases at J; junction bases unmatched: 4. The CDR3 is 15 amino acids. The germline V gene has CDR1 LGHNT and CDR2 FRNRAP. The CDR3 reads CASGLEGQGYTEAFF. Written as DNA, the CDR3 is TGTGCTAGTGGTTTGGAAGGACAGGGCTACACTGAAGCTTTCTTT.

This sequence joins TRBV4-3 and TRBJ2-1; TRBD2 matches at 10 bases. The ends lost 1 base at V and 6 bases at J; junction bases unmatched: 9. CDR1 LGHNA and CDR2 YSLEER come from the germline V gene. The CDR3 extends over 17 amino acids. The CDR3 spells CASSQALSGGIGNEQFF. DNA of the CDR3: TGCGCCAGCAGCCAAGCCCTTAGCGGGGGGATAGGCAATGAGCAGTTCTTC.

The V gene is TRBV15, the J gene TRBJ2-1, with 7 bases matching TRBD1. Trimming removed 4 bases from V and 6 bases from J; junction bases left unmatched: 9. The CDR3 contains 15 residues. The germline gives CDR1 LNHNV, CDR2 YYDKDF (reference sequence). CDR3 sequence reads: CATSTRDRKGNEQFF. The CDR3 DNA reads TGTGCCACCAGCACGAGGGACAGAAAAGGCAATGAGCAGTTCTTC.